Shown below are 22 T cell receptor beta chains from a single sample sequenced in a study of human CD8 memory T cell subsets. Investigators built TCR beta libraries using UMI-labeled 5' RACE. TCRdb re-called the 5' RACE reads, yielding one record per CDR3 amino acid sequence without DNA. The sample totals 11,000 or so distinct CDR3 sequences. Sequenced: CD8+ T cells from PBMCs. The receptors were gathered from a human donor in good health.

This chain links TRBV7-2 with TRBJ1-2; TCRdb's assignment of TRBD1 cannot be checked, as there is no DNA. Per the germline V gene, CDR1 is SGHTA and CDR2 is FQGNSA. CDR3 size: 17 residues. This CDR3 reads CASSLDSGQGTGYGYTF.

This chain uses TRBV7-7 with TRBJ2-5; the TCRdb D gene call, TRBD2, has no DNA to confirm it. Germline V CDR1 and CDR2: SSHAT, FNYEAQ (reference sequence). The CDR3 is 14 residues long. CDR3 residues: CASSLRGSQETQYF.

This chain joins TRBV5-1 and TRBJ2-7; checking the TCRdb D call of TRBD1 is not possible without DNA. Germline-derived CDR1 and CDR2 are SGHRS and YFSETQ. This CDR3 is 14 amino acids long. CDR3 residues: CASSFRTGFYEQYF.

The V and J genes are TRBV5-6 and TRBJ2-7; TCRdb's D call, TRBD1, is unchecked because there is no DNA. This CDR3 has 14 amino acids. Germline CDR1 SGHDT, CDR2 YYEEEE. The CDR3 spells CASSSWDRGYEQYF.

The gene calls are TRBV5-3 and TRBJ2-2; TCRdb outputs TRBD2, but without DNA this stays unchecked. TRBV5-3 is an ORF, and what it does is uncertain. This CDR3 has 16 amino acids. CDR3 sequence reads: CARSLSLAGDTGELFF.

V gene TRBV28 combines with J gene TRBJ2-7. Germline-derived CDR1 and CDR2 are MDHEN and SYDVKM. The CDR3 loop spans 14 amino acids. The CDR3 protein is CASRRIPQAYEQYF.

The chain has TRBV6-6 and TRBJ1-1. CDR1 is MNHNY and CDR2 is SVGAGI in the germline V gene (reference sequence). This CDR3 has 14 amino acids. CDR3: CASSPNQLNTEAFF.

V usage is TRBV27 and J usage is TRBJ2-1; there is no DNA to check the TCRdb D call of TRBD2. Germline V gives CDR1 MNHEY, CDR2 SMNVEV (reference sequence). This CDR3 is built from 17 residues. CDR3 amino acids: CASSFDLAGNSYNEQFF.

The V gene is TRBV13, the J gene TRBJ2-6; the D call from TCRdb, TRBD1, cannot be confirmed without DNA. The CDR3 has 17 residues. Germline values: CDR1 PRHDT, CDR2 FYEKMQ (reference sequence). CDR3 sequence reads: CASSLGWSLSGANVLTF.

The chain uses TRBV20-1 and TRBJ2-7. The CDR3 has 14 amino acids. Germline CDR1 reads DFQATT; CDR2 reads SNEGSKA (reference sequence). The chain's CDR3 is CSARDIGGPYEQYF.

Frequency places this clonotype as medium-sized. The chain joins TRBV5-4 to TRBJ1-4; lacking DNA, the TRBD1 call made by TCRdb goes unchecked. Germline V gene lookup returns CDR1 SGHNT and CDR2 YYREEE (reference sequence). The length of the CDR3 is 14 residues. The CDR3 region is CASSFGTENEKLFF.

V and J are TRBV4-2 and TRBJ2-4; without DNA, the TCRdb call of TRBD1 cannot be checked. Germline CDR1 is LGHNA and CDR2 is YNFKEQ. This CDR3 region has 17 residues. The CDR3 loop is CASSQQPGTYQENIQYF.

This chain connects TRBV5-1 to TRBJ1-5; the TCRdb call, TRBD1, lacks DNA for checking. The CDR3 covers 20 residues. Germline V gives CDR1 SGHRS, CDR2 YFSETQ. The CDR3 sequence is CASSLDPRTGGGENNQPQHF. The entire variable domain, with the rest obtained from reference TRBV5-1 and TRBJ1-5, is as follows: KAGVTQTPRYLIKTRGQQVTLSCSPISGHRSVSWYQQTPGQGLQFLFEYFSETQRNKGNFPGRFSGRQFSNSRSEMNVSTLELGDSALYLCASSLDPRTGGGENNQPQHFGDGTRLSIL.

This clonotype is labeled medium-sized based on frequency. The chain uses TRBV12-5 and TRBJ1-1; TCRdb gives TRBD1 as the D gene, but with no DNA this cannot be confirmed. CDR3 length equals 14 residues. Germline V gives CDR1 LGHNT, CDR2 FRNRAP. This CDR3 is CASGPGQGSTEAFF.

CDR3 residues: CASSQDHGSPLYEQYF. V is TRBV14 and J is TRBJ2-7; as DNA is missing, the TRBD1 call by TCRdb cannot be tested. This CDR3 contains 16 residues. In germline, CDR1 is SGHDN, CDR2 FVKESK. Filled out from reference TRBV14 and TRBJ2-7, the complete variable domain reads EAGVTQFPSHSVIEKGQTVTLRCDPISGHDNLYWYRRVMGKEIKFLLHFVKESKQDESGMPNNRFLAERTGGTYSTLKVQPAELEDSGVYFCASSQDHGSPLYEQYFGPGTRLTVT.

The V and J genes are TRBV21-1 and TRBJ1-4; TCRdb designates TRBD1, a call that cannot be tested without DNA. TRBV21-1 is termed a pseudogene. This CDR3 contains 16 residues. CDR3 sequence: CASSTGQGPTNEKLFF.

This chain connects TRBV29-1 to TRBJ1-5; lacking DNA, the TRBD1 call made by TCRdb goes unchecked. This CDR3 is 14 amino acids long. Germline V gene sequence: CDR1 SQVTM, CDR2 ANQGSEA. The CDR3 protein is CSVVGQGLNQPQHF.

The chain is built from TRBV4-3 and TRBJ2-7; TCRdb designates TRBD1, a call that cannot be tested without DNA. Germline-derived CDR1 and CDR2 are LGHNA and YSLEER. The CDR3 is 15 residues long. This chain's CDR3 is CASSQFPTGGYEQYF.

The chain recombines TRBV5-1 with TRBJ1-2; TCRdb proposes TRBD1, but this gene call is untestable without DNA. Germline CDR1 and CDR2: SGHRS and YFSETQ. This CDR3 has 16 amino acids. The CDR3 loop reads CASSPWTGGTADGYTF.

The chain recombines TRBV7-6 with TRBJ2-1; TCRdb names TRBD1, which stays unverified in the absence of DNA. CDR1 and CDR2 (germline): SGHVS, FNYEAQ. CDR3 length: 14 amino acids. CDR3 in amino acids: CASSLESGDNEQFF.

The chain has TRBV4-2 and TRBJ2-1; TCRdb names TRBD1, which stays unverified in the absence of DNA. CDR3 length: 18 residues. The germline V gene has CDR1 LGHNA and CDR2 YNFKEQ. This CDR3 is CASSQDGPRTGGDYEQFF.

The V and J genes are TRBV6-5 and TRBJ1-1; TCRdb calls TRBD1, which cannot be checked without DNA. The CDR3 is 14 residues long. Germline assignment: CDR1 MNHEY and CDR2 SVGAGI. The CDR3 loop is CASSYSREQGAAFF.